This TCR beta chain was profiled in a study of neoadjuvant anti-PD-1 for oral cavity cancer. Study in general: Nivolumab at 3 mg/kg was mostly given biweekly, three to four doses, pre-surgery. Overall study findings and caveats: Higher pretreatment Treg/Th17 ratios tracked higher pretreatment blood clonality.

In germline, CDR1 is SGHDT, CDR2 YYEEEE. CDR3 length equals 18 residues. V lost 4 bases and J lost 9; bases outside the gene matches: 22. The time point denotes: after neoadjuvant nivolumab, at surgical resection. In the case of this clone: Its antigen is as yet unknown.

The data were produced by immunoSEQ multiplex PCR, yet TCRdb's version contains in-frame clones alone and is incomplete. The sample includes roughly 9,500 clones, about 70% of them seen just once. The J gene is TRBJ2-7, the V gene TRBV5-6, with 10 bases that match TRBD1. The sequence was collected from a person aged 35 to 85 with oral cavity squamous cell carcinoma. The sample was PBMCs, taken after nivolumab (anti-PD-1) treatment. CDR3 amino acids: CASSPGTGATRTQFVQYF. CDR3 DNA sequence: TGTGCCAGCAGCCCTGGGACAGGGGCCACTAGGACTCAGTTCGTGCAGTACTTC. The full variable domain, in which reference TRBV5-6 and TRBJ2-7 provide the parts outside the CDR3, is DAGVTQSPTHLIKTRGQQVTLRCSPKSGHDTVSWYQQALGQGPQFIFQYYEEEERQRGNFPDRFSGHQFPNYSSELNVNALLLGDSALYLCASSPGTGATRTQFVQYFGPGTRLTVT.